The rows below give T cell receptor beta chains drawn from one sample of a study of T-cell memory formation after mild COVID-19. TCRdb used MiXCR to reprocess the 5' RACE reads, holding one entry per CDR3 protein. The sample holds more than 100,000 distinct CDR3 sequences, about 6% seen once. The sequenced sample consisted of PBMCs or a T cell subset sorted from them (not recorded which). The origin of the receptors is an adult woman who had mild COVID-19 (a few samples of this study predate the infection). Cell type and time point are not known. Each CDR3 is given with its conserved first and last residue. A D gene is named only where the DNA matches it firmly. The size field is filled for only some rows; it gives once, few, many or a size class.

j_call | clone_size | v_call | d_call | cdr3_length | cdr3_aa | cdr3_nt
TRBJ2-6 | few | TRBV12-3/TRBV12-4 | NA | 17 | CATRGTPRFPGANVLTF | TGTGCCACCCGGGGTACCCCCCGATTCCCTGGGGCCAACGTCCTGACTTTC
TRBJ2-3 | NA | TRBV21-1 | NA | 16 | CASSRKTTHSTDTQYF | TGTGCCAGCAGCAGAAAGACTACCCACTCCACAGATACGCAGTATTTT
TRBJ1-1 | few | TRBV5-1 | NA | 13 | CASSFQGNPEAFF | TGCGCCAGCAGCTTCCAGGGAAATCCTGAAGCTTTCTTT
TRBJ2-3 | few | TRBV5-4 | TRBD2 | 16 | CASSLRLAGGRDTQYF | TGTGCCAGCAGCTTGAGACTAGCGGGAGGTCGAGATACGCAGTATTTT
TRBJ1-1 | few | TRBV7-9 | TRBD1 | 17 | CASSLRSRTGINTEAFF | TGTGCCAGCAGCTTAAGGTCCCGGACAGGAATAAACACTGAAGCTTTCTTT
TRBJ2-1 | many | TRBV5-1 | NA | 12 | CASGPGYNEQFF | TGCGCCTCGGGACCCGGATACAATGAGCAGTTCTTC
TRBJ2-3 | NA | TRBV5-6 | TRBD2 | 17 | CASSPRTLAGGVDTQYF | TGTGCCAGCAGCCCCCGGACTCTAGCGGGGGGCGTAGATACGCAGTATTTT
TRBJ1-5 | many | TRBV7-2 | TRBD1 | 14 | CASSLRQGNQPQHF | TGTGCCAGCAGCTTACGACAGGGGAATCAGCCCCAGCATTTT
TRBJ2-1 | many | TRBV12-3/TRBV12-4 | TRBD2 | 16 | CASSLSASGAYNEQFF | TGTGCCAGCAGTTTATCGGCTAGCGGGGCTTACAATGAGCAGTTCTTC
TRBJ1-2 | few | TRBV2 | NA | 13 | CASSERRLEGYTF | TGTGCCAGCAGTGAAAGGCGTCTTGAGGGCTACACCTTC
TRBJ1-2 | few | TRBV2 | TRBD1 | 13 | CASSETQGPGYTF | TGTGCCAGCAGTGAAACACAGGGGCCCGGCTACACCTTC
TRBJ2-5 | few | TRBV12-3/TRBV12-4 | NA | 13 | CASTLQGGETQYF | TGTGCCAGCACCCTGCAGGGTGGCGAGACCCAGTACTTC
TRBJ2-3 | NA | TRBV7-9 | TRBD2 | 14 | CASRPGLDLYTQYF | TGTGCCAGCAGACCGGGACTAGATCTATATACGCAGTATTTT
TRBJ1-3 | many | TRBV12-3/TRBV12-4 | NA | 15 | CASSFTGNSGNTIYF | TGTGCCAGCAGTTTTACAGGAAACTCTGGAAACACCATATATTTT
TRBJ1-1 | few | TRBV20-1 | NA | 14 | CSARDPRGDTEAFF | TGCAGTGCTAGAGATCCTAGGGGGGACACTGAAGCTTTCTTT
TRBJ1-1 | NA | TRBV20-1 | TRBD1 | 12 | CSADRVNTEAFF | TGCAGTGCAGACAGGGTGAACACTGAAGCTTTCTTT
TRBJ1-1 | NA | TRBV29-1 | NA | 13 | CSVNDLLNTEAFF | TGCAGCGTTAACGACCTCCTGAACACTGAAGCTTTCTTT
TRBJ1-5 | few | TRBV12-5 | NA | 13 | CASGSGRNQPQHF | TGTGCTAGTGGCTCCGGCCGGAATCAGCCCCAGCATTTT
TRBJ2-1 | few | TRBV9 | TRBD2 | 16 | CASSVELAGVENEQFF | TGTGCCAGCAGCGTAGAGCTAGCGGGAGTTGAGAATGAGCAGTTCTTC
TRBJ2-5 | many | TRBV11-2 | NA | 16 | CASSSLRGANQETQYF | TGTGCCAGCAGCTCCCTCCGGGGAGCCAACCAAGAGACCCAGTACTTC
TRBJ2-7 | NA | TRBV12-3/TRBV12-4 | NA | 15 | CASSFSYRRVYEQYF | TGTGCCAGCAGTTTTAGCTACCGAAGGGTCTACGAGCAGTACTTC
TRBJ2-7 | few | TRBV5-4 | NA | 14 | CASSSWGSFYEQYF | TGTGCCAGCAGCTCATGGGGGTCCTTTTACGAGCAGTACTTC
TRBJ2-7 | many | TRBV6-5 | TRBD2 | 15 | CASRRGRGGTYEQYF | TGTGCCAGCCGTAGAGGGCGGGGGGGGACCTACGAGCAGTACTTC
TRBJ2-7 | many | TRBV5-1 | NA | 12 | CASSLDKYEQYF | TGCGCCAGCAGCCTGGACAAGTACGAGCAGTACTTC
TRBJ2-1 | NA | TRBV2 | TRBD2 | 16 | CASSGGSGGSYNEQFF | TGTGCCAGCAGTGGAGGCAGCGGGGGCTCCTACAATGAGCAGTTCTTC
TRBJ2-7 | few | TRBV12-3/TRBV12-4 | NA | 17 | CASSPSIGGLYSYEQYF | TGTGCCAGCAGTCCATCCATAGGGGGACTTTACTCCTACGAGCAGTACTTC
TRBJ2-7 | few | TRBV18 | TRBD2 | 16 | CASSPGTSGGYYEQYF | TGTGCCAGCTCGCCCGGGACTAGCGGGGGCTACTACGAGCAGTACTTC
TRBJ2-5 | many | TRBV20-1 | NA | 12 | CSARSQGKTQYF | TGCAGTGCTAGGTCCCAGGGGAAGACCCAGTACTTC
TRBJ2-2 | many | TRBV7-9 | TRBD2 | 16 | CASRALAGGNTGELFF | TGTGCCAGCAGAGCGCTAGCGGGAGGCAACACCGGGGAGCTGTTTTTT
TRBJ2-1 | few | TRBV5-1 | TRBD1 | 15 | CASSPVEGASHEQFF | TGCGCCAGCAGCCCGGTTGAGGGGGCGAGTCATGAGCAGTTCTTC
TRBJ1-2 | NA | TRBV19 | NA | 14 | CASSIARDGYGYTF | TGTGCCAGTAGTATCGCCCGGGACGGCTATGGCTACACCTTC
TRBJ1-1 | NA | TRBV7-6 | NA | 15 | CASSLDPGGSSEAFF | TGTGCCAGCAGCTTAGATCCCGGGGGTTCATCCGAAGCTTTCTTT
TRBJ1-4 | NA | TRBV5-1 | TRBD1 | 15 | CASSSTGGAWEKLFF | TGCGCCAGCAGTTCCACAGGGGGCGCCTGGGAAAAACTGTTTTTT
TRBJ1-4 | NA | TRBV7-7 | NA | 14 | CASLTGLNNEKLFF | TGTGCTAGCCTAACAGGGTTGAATAATGAAAAACTGTTTTTT
TRBJ2-2 | few | TRBV30 | NA | 14 | CAWFSGQNTGELFF | TGTGCCTGGTTTTCGGGACAGAACACCGGGGAGCTGTTTTTT
TRBJ1-5 | few | TRBV12-3/TRBV12-4 | NA | 15 | CASRTGGNSNQPQHF | TGTGCCAGCAGGACGGGGGGGAACTCGAATCAGCCCCAGCATTTT
TRBJ2-1 | few | TRBV29-1 | NA | 14 | CSVDGGRSYNEQFF | TGCAGCGTTGACGGGGGCCGGTCCTACAATGAGCAGTTCTTC
TRBJ1-3 | NA | TRBV18 | NA | 16 | CASSPGPVNSGNTIYF | TGTGCCAGCTCACCAGGGCCGGTTAACTCTGGAAACACCATATATTTT
TRBJ2-3 | many | TRBV7-2 | TRBD2 | 15 | CASSWVGEGTDTQYF | TGTGCCAGCAGCTGGGTGGGGGAGGGAACAGATACGCAGTATTTT
TRBJ1-4 | NA | TRBV7-6 | TRBD1 | 14 | CASSLGQGWEKLFF | TGTGCCAGCAGCTTGGGACAGGGATGGGAAAAACTGTTTTTT
TRBJ2-3 | many | TRBV29-1 | NA | 12 | CSVVWGADTQYF | TGCAGCGTTGTTTGGGGAGCAGATACGCAGTATTTT
TRBJ2-7 | few | TRBV3-1 | NA | 12 | CASSQDISEQYF | TGTGCCAGCAGCCAAGATATCAGCGAGCAGTACTTC
TRBJ2-4 | few | TRBV7-9 | TRBD2 | 16 | CASSSGLAVAKNIQYF | TGTGCCAGCAGCTCGGGACTAGCGGTAGCCAAAAACATTCAGTACTTC
TRBJ1-3 | few | TRBV29-1 | NA | 13 | CSANPGQGNTIYF | TGCAGCGCCAATCCGGGACAAGGAAACACCATATATTTT
TRBJ2-3 | NA | TRBV15 | NA | 14 | CATSQRVSTDTQYF | TGTGCCACCAGTCAGCGGGTTAGCACAGATACGCAGTATTTT
TRBJ2-1 | few | TRBV2 | NA | 15 | CASSAFGSSYNEQFF | TGTGCCAGCAGTGCGTTCGGGAGCTCCTACAATGAGCAGTTCTTC
TRBJ2-4 | many | TRBV7-3 | TRBD1 | 17 | CASSLRSGRGRGNIQYF | TGTGCCAGCAGCTTACGGTCCGGCAGGGGGAGAGGAAACATTCAGTACTTC
TRBJ2-5 | few | TRBV30 | NA | 13 | CAWSRPVPEPQYF | TGTGCCTGGAGTCGCCCCGTTCCTGAGCCCCAGTACTTC
TRBJ2-3 | many | TRBV12-3/TRBV12-4 | NA | 11 | CASSLGEPQYF | TGTGCCAGCAGTTTAGGGGAGCCGCAGTATTTT
TRBJ2-3 | NA | TRBV5-5 | NA | 15 | CASSPPGLSTDTQYF | TGTGCCAGCAGCCCACCGGGACTCAGCACAGATACGCAGTATTTT
TRBJ2-1 | NA | TRBV5-1 | NA | 13 | CASSLDTHNEQFF | TGCGCCAGCAGCTTGGACACCCACAATGAGCAGTTCTTC
TRBJ2-7 | NA | TRBV29-1 | TRBD2 | 17 | CSVEDPLTSGNSYEQYF | TGCAGCGTTGAAGACCCCTTGACTAGCGGGAACTCCTACGAGCAGTACTTC
TRBJ2-1 | few | TRBV4-3 | TRBD1 | 15 | CASSQDLTRGREQFF | TGCGCCAGCAGCCAAGATTTAACCAGGGGGCGAGAGCAGTTCTTC
TRBJ2-4 | many | TRBV20-1 | NA | 10 | CSARDGRVYF | TGCAGTGCTAGAGATGGCAGGGTATACTTC